This record covers a single T cell receptor beta chain. Its target is unknown. Assay used: immunoSEQ multiplex PCR; TCRdb lists only in-frame clones, some missing. Of about 33,000 clones in the sample, approximately 88% are singletons; the top ten hold around a fifth. These data are taken from a study of OX40 agonist ivuxolimab in advanced cancers. Study information: Previous treatment with anti-PD-1, anti-PD-L1 or anti-CTLA-4 therapy was allowed; 35% to 50% had received some. Two patients with cutaneous melanoma and one with hepatocellular carcinoma, three in total, showed partial responses. The study's findings and limits: There was clonal expansion of CD4+ and CD8+ blood T cells by week 6 at 0.1 to 3.0 mg/kg. Compared with CD4+, CD8+ T cells on average had more expanded clones.

Deletions cut 4 bases from V and 11 bases from J, with 14 bases between. The germline gives CDR1 GTSNPN, CDR2 SVGIG (reference sequence). The CDR3 consists of 11 residues. This sequence joins TRBV30 and TRBJ1-2; maybe TRBD1 (6 bases). The origin of this receptor is an adult with an advanced solid tumor such as melanoma, head and neck, liver or kidney cancer. Sequencing was performed on CD4+ or CD8+ T cells sorted from blood, taken in a trial of the OX40 agonist ivuxolimab. CDR3 nucleotides: TGTGCCTGGACCCGCAGGGGAAGATACACCTTC. Protein sequence: CAWTRRGRYTF.